This T cell receptor (beta chain) was obtained from a study of blood T cell repertoires in COVID-19. Study-level information: Material from acute and convalescent COVID-19 was sourced from the United States, Italy and Spain.

Original handling: Estimates of nucleated cell counts were drawn from the amplification of reference gene primers. Method: immunoSEQ multiplex PCR; TCRdb's copy keeps in-frame clones and lacks some. That table gives V, J and clone size, and the DNA gave D and trimming. The sample records around 250,000 clones, roughly nine tenths being singletons. The CDR3 covers 13 residues. The ends were cut back, 2 bases at V and 6 bases at J, with 9 bases in the middle. The V gene's germline CDR1 is SGHTA and CDR2 FQGNSA. The specimen sequenced was peripheral blood. This sequence joins TRBV7-2 and TRBJ2-3; D gene uncertain. The sequence derives from a man in his 60s with acute or convalescent COVID-19. The CDR3 DNA reads TGTGCCAGCAGCTTATCTCGGTTGGATACGCAGTATTTT. Amino acid sequence: CASSLSRLDTQYF.